This TCR beta chain was documented in a study of human T cells and chemical hapten exposure. For the study at large: Weekly diphenylcyclopropenone doses were given to patients' scalps across the approximately 25-week study. Application of 0.01% DPC to the upper back was done by patch test, with a reading at 6 days.

This clonotype was observed a handful of times. V was trimmed by 6 bases and J by 5 bases, leaving 11 bases between them. The CDR3 sequence is 12 residues long. CDR1 and CDR2 (germline): SGHDT, YYEEEE. TCRdb reprocessed the RACE reads via MiXCR and lists one record per CDR3 protein. Among approximately 90,000 distinct CDR3 sequences listed, around 12% were seen once. Time point described: patch test 1, 2 weeks after DPC sensitization. Documented treatment: therapeutic diphenylcyclopropenone sensitization with weekly scalp DPC. The chain combines TRBV5-6 with TRBJ1-1; D is undetermined. The clonotype originates from a woman aged 40 to 50 with alopecia areata. Some clones in this sample may be carry-over from other donors' samples. Specimen: whole blood, collected in connection with sensitization to the hapten diphenylcyclopropenone (DPC). CDR3 protein: CASTSGSTEAFF. The CDR3 DNA follows: TGTGCCAGCACCAGTGGATCAACTGAAGCTTTCTTT.